This entry features one T cell receptor (beta chain) sequence. In its sample, this clone was seen many times. Its antigen specificity is not known. Base qualities are missing; no much larger clone stands one base away. Genomic DNA was extracted from sorted cells for sequencing of the TCRbeta CDR3 region. TCRbeta CDR3 regions were sequenced using the immunoSEQ Assay. The table was pulled from immuneACCESS by TCRdb, which kept in-frame rearrangements only. Such tables lose some clones; where checked, under half of the loss comes from unresolved V genes, and the rest has no known cause. In this sample the table shows approximately 74,000 clones, about 89% of which occur a single time. Of the sample, 5.5% to 6% is held by the ten largest clones. Patients with autoimmune disease history or receiving systemic immunosuppression were excluded from the trial. Peripheral blood for TCR sequencing was collected from all dose cohorts at baseline, on cycle 4 day 1, and on cycle 7 day 1. Samples were obtained from an open-label, multicenter, first-in-human phase I dose-escalation trial of ivuxolimab. Adults with locally advanced or metastatic melanoma, renal cell carcinoma, hepatocellular carcinoma or head and neck squamous cell carcinoma were enrolled in the trial. Before TCR sequencing, CD4+ T cells and CD8+ T cells from peripheral blood were sorted into separate populations.

CDR1 and CDR2, looked up from the germline V gene (reference sequence), are MNHEY and SMNVEV. Measured from the cysteine to the phenylalanine, the CDR3 is 14 residues long. Of the read, only the CDR3 DNA is kept; its 42 bases are in frame from base 1. Relative to germline, V is missing 6 bases and J is missing 7 bases, with 7 bases of the junction outside any gene match. The data derive from a study of OX40 agonist ivuxolimab in advanced cancers. A note on the overall study: Ivuxolimab was a fully human IgG2 agonistic monoclonal antibody targeting the costimulatory receptor OX40 (CD134). Among the roughly 50 dose-escalation patients, around 20 had hepatocellular carcinoma, roughly 15 melanoma, 9 renal cell carcinoma and 9 head and neck cancer. The paper covers the monotherapy dose-escalation part of the phase I ivuxolimab trial, which included N = 52 patients. A male proportion of around 81% and a mean age of approximately 58 years, ranging from 23 to 79, were recorded for the dose-escalation cohort. Prior anti-PD-1, anti-PD-L1 or anti-CTLA-4 therapy was permitted, and 40% of dose-escalation patients had received checkpoint inhibitors. Intravenous ivuxolimab was administered to patients every 2 weeks at six dose levels: 0.01, 0.1, 0.3, 1.5, 3 and 10 mg/kg. The point of sequencing TCRbeta in the periphery was to test whether ivuxolimab changed TCR sequence diversity and drove clonal T-cell expansion. Partial responses were achieved by three dose-escalation patients, of whom one had hepatocellular carcinoma and two had cutaneous melanoma.

Results and caveats for the whole study, not just this receptor: In the 0.1-3.0 mg/kg groups, partial responders were among the patients with the lowest normalized peripheral clonal expansion, particularly in CD8+ T cells. Low levels of normalized T-cell clonal expansion were also shown by some nonresponding patients. After ivuxolimab, CD8+ T cells had more expanded clones than CD4+ T cells on average. Antigen specificity was not determined for the clonally expanded peripheral T cells. At doses from 0.1 to 3.0 mg/kg, clonal expansion was seen in both CD4+ and CD8+ blood T cells between baseline and week 6.

This TCR was recovered from an adult with an advanced solid tumor such as melanoma, head and neck, liver or kidney cancer. This material consisted of CD4+ or CD8+ T cells sorted from blood, taken in a trial of the OX40 agonist ivuxolimab. The chain is assembled from TRBV27 and TRBJ1-5; 9 middle bases align to TRBD1. The CDR3 region: CASRVTGGGQPQHF. The nucleotide sequence is TGTGCCAGCAGAGTTACAGGGGGCGGGCAGCCCCAGCATTTT.